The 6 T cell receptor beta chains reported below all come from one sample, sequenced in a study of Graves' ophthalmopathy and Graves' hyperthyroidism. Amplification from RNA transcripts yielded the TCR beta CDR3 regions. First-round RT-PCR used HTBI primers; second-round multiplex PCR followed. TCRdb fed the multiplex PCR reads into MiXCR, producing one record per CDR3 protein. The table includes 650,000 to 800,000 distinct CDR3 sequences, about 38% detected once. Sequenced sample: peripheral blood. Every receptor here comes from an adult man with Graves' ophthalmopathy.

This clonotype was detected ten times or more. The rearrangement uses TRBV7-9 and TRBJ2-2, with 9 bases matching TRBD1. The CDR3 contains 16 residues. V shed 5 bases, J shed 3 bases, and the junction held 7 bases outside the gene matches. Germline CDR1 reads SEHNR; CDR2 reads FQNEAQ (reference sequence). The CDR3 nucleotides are TGTGCCAGCAGCAATGGACAGGGGTCGGACACCGGGGAGCTGTTTTTT. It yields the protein CASSNGQGSDTGELFF.

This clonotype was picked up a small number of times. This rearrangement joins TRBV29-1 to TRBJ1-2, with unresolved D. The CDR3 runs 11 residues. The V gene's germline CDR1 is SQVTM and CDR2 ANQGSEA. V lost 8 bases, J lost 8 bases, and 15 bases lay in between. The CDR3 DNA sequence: TGCAGCAACAACGGGGTGTCGGGCTACACCTTC. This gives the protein CSNNGVSGYTF.

The DNA for the CDR3 is TGTGCCAGCAGCGTGCAAGGAGGGATCGGAACCTGGAGGCAGTACTTC. Its translation is CASSVQGGIGTWRQYF. J is TRBJ2-7 and V is TRBV9; a weak D match, TRBD2 (6 bases). V shed 2 bases and J shed 9 bases, with 24 bases lying between them. This CDR3 comprises 16 residues. Germline V gene lookup returns CDR1 SGDLS and CDR2 YYNGEE. The full variable domain, its missing parts supplied by reference TRBV9 and TRBJ2-7, is DSGVTQTPKHLITATGQRVTLRCSPRSGDLSVYWYQQSLDQGLQFLIQYYNGEERAKGNILERFSAQQFPDLHSELNLSSLELGDSALYFCASSVQGGIGTWRQYFGPGTRLTVT.

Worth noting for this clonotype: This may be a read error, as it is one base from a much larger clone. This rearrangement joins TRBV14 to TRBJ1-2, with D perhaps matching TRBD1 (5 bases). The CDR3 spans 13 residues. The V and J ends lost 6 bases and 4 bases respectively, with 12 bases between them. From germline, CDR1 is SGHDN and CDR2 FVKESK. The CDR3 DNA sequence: TGTGCCAGCAGTGTTGCAGGGTCCTATGGCTACACCTTC. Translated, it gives CASSVAGSYGYTF.

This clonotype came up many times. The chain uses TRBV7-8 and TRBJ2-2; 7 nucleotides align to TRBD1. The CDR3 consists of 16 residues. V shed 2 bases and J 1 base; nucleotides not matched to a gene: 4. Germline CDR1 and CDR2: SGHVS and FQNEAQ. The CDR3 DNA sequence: TGTGCCAGCAGCTTAAGACAGGGCTTGAACACCGGGGAGCTGTTTTTT. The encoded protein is CASSLRQGLNTGELFF.

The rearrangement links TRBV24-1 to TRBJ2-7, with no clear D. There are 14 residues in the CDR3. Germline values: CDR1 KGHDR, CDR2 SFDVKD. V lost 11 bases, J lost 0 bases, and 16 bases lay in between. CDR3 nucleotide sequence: TGTGCCAGCAGCTCTTCCCCTTCCTCCTACGAGCAGTACTTC. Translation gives CASSSSPSSYEQYF.